This T cell receptor beta chain was sequenced for a study of cytomegalovirus exposure and HLA in healthy donors. PCR used 60 Vbeta primers and 13 Jbeta primers. Clones were sequenced by immunoSEQ multiplex PCR, and TCRdb holds only the in-frame ones, with some missing. This sample has some 160,000 clones, with approximately 73% found just once. The CDR3 has 12 residues. The V end lost 3 bases, the J end lost 4 bases, and 5 bases lay between the germline ends. The germline CDR1 and CDR2 sequences are SGHTA and FQGNSA. The origin of this receptor is a woman aged 18 to 35 in good health and CMV-seropositive. The chain is built from TRBV7-2 and TRBJ2-3; D gene uncertain. The sequenced sample was PBMCs. DNA for the CDR3: TGTGCCAGCAGCTTTATAGCAGATACGCAGTATTTT. Its protein product is CASSFIADTQYF.